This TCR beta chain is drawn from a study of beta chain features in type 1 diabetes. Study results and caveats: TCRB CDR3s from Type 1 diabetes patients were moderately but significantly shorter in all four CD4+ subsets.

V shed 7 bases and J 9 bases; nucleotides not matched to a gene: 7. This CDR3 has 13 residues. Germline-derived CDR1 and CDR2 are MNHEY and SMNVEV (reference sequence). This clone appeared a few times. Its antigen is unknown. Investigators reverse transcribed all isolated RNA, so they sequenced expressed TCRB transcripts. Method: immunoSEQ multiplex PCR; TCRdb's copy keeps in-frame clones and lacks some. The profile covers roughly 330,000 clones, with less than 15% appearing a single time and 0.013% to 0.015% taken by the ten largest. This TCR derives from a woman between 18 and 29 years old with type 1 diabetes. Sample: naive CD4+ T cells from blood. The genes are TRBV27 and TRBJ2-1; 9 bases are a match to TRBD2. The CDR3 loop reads CASNLAGVREQFF. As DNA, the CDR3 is TGTGCCAGCAACTTAGCGGGAGTGCGTGAGCAGTTCTTC.